One and the same sample provided the 20 T cell receptor delta chains below, sequenced in a study of γδ T cells in repeated Plasmodium falciparum infection. Gammadelta T cells were flow-sorted from PBMC into Vgamma9/Vdelta2+ and Vdelta2-negative populations for bulk analysis. TCRdb redid the clone calls on the multiplex PCR reads with CATT. The table lists under 50,000 delta-chain clones, about 1.6% of them singletons, with 7.5% to 10% in the top ten. The sequenced sample was gamma-delta T cells from blood. These TCRs come from a pool of human donors (malaria-infected and uninfected, not separated).

Many counts were recorded for this clone. This probably arose from a read error, given a far larger clone one base away. The V call is TRDV1, the J call TRDJ1; possible D gene TRDD3, 7 bases. Germline-derived CDR1 and CDR2 are TSWWSYY and QGS. With 1 base removed from V and 4 bases from J, the gap between germline ends came to 52 bases. The length of the CDR3 is 28 residues. Written as DNA, the CDR3 is TGTGCTCTTGGGGAACGAAAGGACGAAAGGGGAAAGTCCATACGTATTCCTAGGGGGGGATGGTCGGTCGATAAACTCATCTTT. The encoded protein is CALGERKDERGKSIRIPRGGWSVDKLIF.

Judged by abundance, this clone is medium-sized. The chain couples TRDV3 to TRDJ1; 8 bases match TRDD3. Trimming cost V 0 bases and J 11 bases; bases outside gene matches: 17. This CDR3 has 15 amino acids. Germline CDR1 TVYSNPD, CDR2 GDNSRS (reference sequence). For the CDR3, the DNA is TGTGCCTTTAGCCCACACTCCAGCTGGGGGAAACAGCTCATCTTT. Translating it yields CAFSPHSSWGKQLIF.

In its sample, this clone was seen many times. The protein listed by TCRdb differs at residue 16 from the translated DNA, so the DNA translation is shown. The rearrangement joins TRDV1 to TRDJ1; D gene uncertain. The CDR3 covers 18 residues. Germline CDR1 reads TSWWSYY; CDR2 reads QGS. For the CDR3, the DNA is TGTGCTCTTGGGGAGCCGAGATCTCCTTGCGGAGACACCGATAAATTCATCTTT. Protein sequence: CALGEPRSPCGDTDKFIF.

The gene calls are TRDV1 and TRDJ1, with D perhaps TRDD3 (9 bases). TCRdb gives no J gene; it was assigned here by matching the DNA to germline. The V gene lost 4 bases and the J gene lost 7 bases, with 43 bases spanning the gap. CDR1 TSWWSYY and CDR2 QGS come from the germline V gene. The CDR3 is 23 amino acids. CDR3 bases: TGTGCTCTTGGGGGGTGGGGCCTGCAAAACTTCCTACTGAAGGATGGGGATACGGGTAAACTCATCTTT. Residues: CALGGWGLQNFLLKDGDTGKLIF.

A word on this clone: The TCRdb protein comes from a much larger clone and disagrees with this DNA's translation at residue 4, likely due to a read error; the protein given here is derived from the DNA. The rearrangement uses TRDV2 and TRDJ1; TRDD3 matches at 10 bases. Because TCRdb records no J gene, it was assigned here through a match of the DNA to germline. Per the germline V gene, CDR1 is GEAIGNYY and CDR2 is EKD. V shed 5 bases, J shed 2 bases, and the junction held 16 bases outside the gene matches. The CDR3 has 18 amino acids. CDR3 loop: CACGKGDTATSQTDKLIF. The CDR3 DNA reads TGTGCCTGTGGCAAGGGGGATACGGCCACATCGCAGACCGATAAACTCATCTTT.

This clone occurred a few times. TCRdb's listed protein matches a much larger clone and diverges from this DNA's translation at residue 9, likely through a read error; the protein shown comes from the DNA. V gene TRDV1 combines with J gene TRDJ1; TRDD2 is a possible D gene (5 bases). Trimming took off 3 bases at V and 1 base at J, with 15 bases between the two ends. CDR1 and CDR2 from the germline V gene are TSWWSYY and QGS. The length of the CDR3 is 16 residues. The CDR3 sequence: CALGDLRGKVTDKLIF. CDR3 in DNA: TGTGCTCTTGGGGACCTACGAGGGAAAGTCACCGATAAACTCATCTTT.

This clone came up a few times. The protein held in TCRdb is that of a much larger clone and does not match this DNA's translation at residue 8, likely because of a read error; the protein shown is translated from the DNA. The chain employs TRDV1 and TRDJ1, with no clear D. In the absence of a J gene in TCRdb, the DNA was matched to germline to assign it here. The germline V gene has CDR1 TSWWSYY and CDR2 QGS. Trimming stripped 0 bases from V and 2 bases from J, with 22 bases between. CDR3 length equals 19 residues. Here the CDR3 reads CALGELAMSGAGLTDKLIF. For the CDR3, the DNA is TGTGCTCTTGGGGAACTTGCTATGTCCGGCGCTGGCTTGACCGATAAACTCATCTTT.

This clone was picked up a small number of times. The protein held in TCRdb is that of a much larger clone and does not match this DNA's translation at residue 19, likely because of a read error; the protein shown is translated from the DNA. The genes are TRDV1 and TRDJ1, with 10 bases lining up with TRDD3. As TCRdb names no J gene, one was assigned here on the basis of a DNA match to germline. The CDR3 spans 22 residues. Germline CDR1 and CDR2: TSWWSYY and QGS. The CDR3 DNA follows: TGTGCTCTTGGATGCCGTTCCTACTTTAAACACTGGGGGATTCCGGCCACCGATAGACTCATCTTT. Translating gives CALGCRSYFKHWGIPATDRLIF.

This clone was seen at least ten times. TCRdb lists the protein of a much larger clone for this DNA, which differs at residue 4, so this is likely a read error; the protein given here is translated from the DNA itself. V is TRDV1 and J is TRDJ4; 9 nucleotides agree with TRDD3. The CDR3 loop spans 19 amino acids. V was pared by 8 bases and J by 1 base, with 23 bases of the junction left unmatched. The germline V gene has CDR1 TSWWSYY and CDR2 QGS. CDR3 DNA: TGTGCTCTTAGGGTGAGCTTCCCACCCCGTACTGGGGGAGACAGACCCCTGATCTTT. It yields the protein CALRVSFPPRTGGDRPLIF.

Points on this clone: The protein TCRdb lists belongs to a much larger clone and differs from this DNA's translation at residue 14, which points to a read error; the protein shown is made from the DNA. The V gene is TRDV1, the J gene TRDJ1; maybe TRDD3 (6 bases). The CDR3 extends over 19 amino acids. Per germline, CDR1 TSWWSYY and CDR2 QGS. V dropped 0 bases and J dropped 8 bases, with 28 bases sitting between them. CDR3 region: CALGELPRLGLLNHLKLIF. As DNA, the CDR3 is TGTGCTCTTGGGGAACTGCCGAGGCTGGGGTTACTAAACCACCTGAAACTCATCTTT.

Regarding this clone: This likely stems from a read error, as it lies one base from a far larger clone. The sample has other DNA sequences that encode this CDR3 too. The rearrangement links TRDV2 to TRDJ1; no clear D. No J gene is reported in TCRdb; it was inferred here by comparing the DNA with germline. Germline CDR1 GEAIGNYY, CDR2 EKD. This CDR3 has 16 residues. V gave up 0 bases and J gave up 5 bases, with 18 bases separating them. Written as DNA, the CDR3 is TGTGCCTGTGACACCGAGGAAGAAGAGGGCACTGATAAACTCATCTTT. Its translation: CACDTEEEEGTDKLIF.

In regard to this clone: A single base is all that separates this from a far larger clone, so a read error is likely. This specimen includes other DNA sequences encoding the same CDR3. The chain employs TRDV2 and TRDJ3; 8 bases agree with TRDD3. As TCRdb names no J gene, one was assigned here on the basis of a DNA match to germline. The CDR3 has 17 amino acids. V was clipped by 1 base and J by 0 bases; unmatched bases: 1. CDR1 and CDR2 (germline): GEAIGNYY, EKD. CDR3 residues: CACDTGGYSWDTRQMFF. The CDR3 DNA is TGTGCCTGTGACACAGGGGGATACTCCTGGGACACCCGACAGATGTTTTTC.

A few counts support this clone. The TCRdb protein comes from a much larger clone and disagrees with this DNA's translation at residue 10, likely due to a read error; the protein given here is derived from the DNA. The chain joins TRDV1 to TRDJ1; 7 nucleotides line up with TRDD3. The J gene was missing in TCRdb and was found by matching the end of the DNA to germline. V was pared by 4 bases and J by 1 base, with 15 bases of the junction left unmatched. The CDR3 contains 18 residues. Germline V lookup: CDR1 TSWWSYY, CDR2 QGS. CDR3 DNA sequence: TGTGCTCTTGGGGCCCACTACCTCTGGCGGGGGATCACCGATAAACTCATCTTT. Translation gives CALGAHYLWRGITDKLIF.

This clone was seen at least ten times. The CDR3 sequence is CACDPLKLGDTHTDKLIF. The CDR3 region has the DNA TGTGCCTGTGACCCTCTTAAACTGGGGGATACGCACACCGATAAACTCATCTTT. V and J are TRDV2 and TRDJ1; 13 nucleotides agree with TRDD3. Germline V CDR1 and CDR2: GEAIGNYY, EKD. This CDR3 is built from 18 residues. V was clipped by 3 bases and J by 0 bases; unmatched bases: 9.

This clone has a handful of counts. The protein recorded in TCRdb matches a much larger clone and deviates from this DNA's translation at residue 18, suggesting a read error; the protein here is obtained by translating the DNA. DNA of the CDR3: TGTGCCTGTGACGCCCTATACGAGGAGGTGCAGGGGTACACCGATAAACTCACCTTT. Translated: CACDALYEEVQGYTDKLTF. Here the V gene is TRDV2, but the J gene went uncalled; the listed D gene, TRDD3, was not tested against the DNA. Germline CDR1 GEAIGNYY, CDR2 EKD. This CDR3 has 19 amino acids.

About this clone: A junction boundary mismatches the germline segment, possibly from a read error. The rearrangement links TRDV1 to TRDJ1, with 10 bases matching TRDD3. The J gene comes from matching the DNA to germline here; TCRdb lacks it. The CDR3 spans 20 residues. Germline-derived CDR1 and CDR2 are TSWWSYY and QGS. The CDR3 region has the DNA TGTGCTCTTGGGGAAAGGTCTCCCGGTGGGGGGGATACGCGTACCGTTAAACTCATCTTT. This gives the protein CALGERSPGGGDTRTVKLIF.

This clone occurred many times. The chain combines TRDV2 with TRDJ3; 7 bases match TRDD3. Germline matching of the DNA provided the J gene here, since TCRdb leaves it blank. This CDR3 contains 20 residues. Germline V gene data show CDR1 as GEAIGNYY and CDR2 as EKD. V lost 0 bases, J lost 0 bases, and 10 bases stayed unmatched. In nucleotides, the CDR3 is TGTGCCTGTGACACCGGCTGGGGGTCCGATATCTCCTGGGACACCCGACAGATGTTTTTC. Its translation is CACDTGWGSDISWDTRQMFF.

This clone was observed at least ten times. The rearrangement joins TRDV1 to TRDJ1, with a weak D call TRDD3 (6 bases). The CDR3 runs to 22 residues. From germline, CDR1 is TSWWSYY and CDR2 QGS. Trimming took 3 bases from V and 0 from J, leaving 32 bases between them. CDR3 loop: CALGDRVFPRPSWGLYTDKLIF. The CDR3 DNA reads TGTGCTCTTGGGGACAGGGTCTTTCCGCGACCTTCTTGGGGGCTATACACCGATAAACTCATCTTT.

This clone was seen more than once but under ten times. This likely traces to a read error, being one base from a far larger clone. Other nucleotide sequences from this sample produce the same CDR3. The V and J genes are TRDV1 and TRDJ1, with a tentative D call TRDD3 (6 bases). The CDR3 covers 17 residues. Germline CDR1 TSWWSYY, CDR2 QGS. The CDR3 sequence is CALGGAMPSAYTDKLIF. Here the CDR3 DNA reads TGTGCCCTTGGGGGGGCCATGCCGAGCGCGTACACCGATAAACTCATCTTT.

Concerning this clone itself: TCRdb records a much larger clone's protein for this DNA, with a difference at residue 4 that likely arises from a read error; the protein given is the translation of the DNA. This chain connects TRDV2 to TRDJ1; possible D gene TRDD3, 6 bases. The J gene was missing in TCRdb and was found by matching the end of the DNA to germline. CDR1 and CDR2 (germline): GEAIGNYY, EKD. The length of the CDR3 is 19 residues. The CDR3 DNA follows: TGTGCCTGTGGCACCGTTGAGAGGGGGACCCCCTCGTACACCGATAAACTCATCTTT. It encodes CACGTVERGTPSYTDKLIF.